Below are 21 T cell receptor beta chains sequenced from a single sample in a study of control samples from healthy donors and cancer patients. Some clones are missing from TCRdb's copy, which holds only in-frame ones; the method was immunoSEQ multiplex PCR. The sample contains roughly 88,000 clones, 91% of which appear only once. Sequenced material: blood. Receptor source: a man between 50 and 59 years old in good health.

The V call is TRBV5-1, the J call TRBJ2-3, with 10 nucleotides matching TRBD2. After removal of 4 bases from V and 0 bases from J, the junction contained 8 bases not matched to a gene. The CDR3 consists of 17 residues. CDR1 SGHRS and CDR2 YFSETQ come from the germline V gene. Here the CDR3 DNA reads TGCGCCAGCAGCCCCCGACTGACTAGCGGGAGCACAGATACGCAGTATTTT. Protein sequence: CASSPRLTSGSTDTQYF.

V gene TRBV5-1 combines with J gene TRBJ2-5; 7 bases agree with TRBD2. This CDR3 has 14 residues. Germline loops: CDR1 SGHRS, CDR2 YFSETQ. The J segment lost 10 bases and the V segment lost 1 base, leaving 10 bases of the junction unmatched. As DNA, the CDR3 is TGCGCCAGCAGCTTGACTAGCGCCGGCGGGGACCAGTACTTC. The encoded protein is CASSLTSAGGDQYF.

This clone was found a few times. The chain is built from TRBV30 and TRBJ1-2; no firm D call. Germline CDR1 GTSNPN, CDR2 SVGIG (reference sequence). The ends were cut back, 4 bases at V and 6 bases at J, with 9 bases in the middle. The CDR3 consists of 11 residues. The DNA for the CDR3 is TGTGCCTGGATAGGACCTCATGGCTACACCTTC. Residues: CAWIGPHGYTF.

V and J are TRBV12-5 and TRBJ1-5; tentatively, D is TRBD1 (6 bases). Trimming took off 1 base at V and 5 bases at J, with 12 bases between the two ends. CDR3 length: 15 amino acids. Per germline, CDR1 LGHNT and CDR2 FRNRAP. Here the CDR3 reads CASGLARTEHQPQHF. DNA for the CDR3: TGTGCTAGTGGTTTGGCCAGGACAGAGCATCAGCCCCAGCATTTT.

The CDR3 DNA reads as TGTGCCAGCAGTTTAGGGACAGGGGCTTCTTTCTCTGGGGCCAACGTCCTGACTTTC. It encodes CASSLGTGASFSGANVLTF. The chain recombines TRBV27 with TRBJ2-6, with 10 bases lining up with TRBD1. J lost 0 bases, V lost 2 bases, and 7 bases had no gene match. Germline V CDR1 and CDR2: MNHEY, SMNVEV (reference sequence). The CDR3 is 19 residues long.

The CDR3 coding sequence is TGTGCCAGCTCACCCGAGATCGAAAAACTGTTTTTT. Protein: CASSPEIEKLFF. V usage is TRBV18 and J usage is TRBJ1-4; D is ambiguous. The germline V and J ends were trimmed by 3 bases and 8 bases, with 7 bases remaining between them. This CDR3 is 12 amino acids long. CDR1 and CDR2 (germline): KGHSH, LQKENI.

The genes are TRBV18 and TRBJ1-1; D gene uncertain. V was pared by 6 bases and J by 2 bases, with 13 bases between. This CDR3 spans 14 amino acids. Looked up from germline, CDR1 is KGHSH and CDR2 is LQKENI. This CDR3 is CASSPRGVNTEAFF. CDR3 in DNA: TGTGCCAGCTCCCCCCGCGGGGTTAACACTGAAGCTTTCTTT. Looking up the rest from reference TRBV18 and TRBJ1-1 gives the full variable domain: NAGVMQNPRHLVRRRGQEARLRCSPMKGHSHVYWYRQLPEEGLKFMVYLQKENIIDESGMPKERFSAEFPKEGPSILRIQQVVRGDSAAYFCASSPRGVNTEAFFGQGTRLTVV.

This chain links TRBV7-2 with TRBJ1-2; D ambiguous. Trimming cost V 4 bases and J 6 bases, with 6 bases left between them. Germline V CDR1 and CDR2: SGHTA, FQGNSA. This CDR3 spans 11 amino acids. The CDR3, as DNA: TGTGCCAGCAGCTGGTCCGATGGCTACACCTTC. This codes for CASSWSDGYTF.

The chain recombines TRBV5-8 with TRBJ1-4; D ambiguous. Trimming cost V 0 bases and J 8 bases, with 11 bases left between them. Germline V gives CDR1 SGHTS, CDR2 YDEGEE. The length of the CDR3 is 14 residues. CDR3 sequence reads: CASSLGAFGEKLFF. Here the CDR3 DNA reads TGTGCCAGCAGCTTGGGGGCCTTCGGCGAAAAACTGTTTTTT. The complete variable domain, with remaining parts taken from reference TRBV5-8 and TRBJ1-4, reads EAGVTQSPTHLIKTRGQQATLRCSPISGHTSVYWYQQALGLGLQFLLWYDEGEERNRGNFPPRFSGRQFPNYSSELNVNALELEDSALYLCASSLGAFGEKLFFGSGTQLSVL.

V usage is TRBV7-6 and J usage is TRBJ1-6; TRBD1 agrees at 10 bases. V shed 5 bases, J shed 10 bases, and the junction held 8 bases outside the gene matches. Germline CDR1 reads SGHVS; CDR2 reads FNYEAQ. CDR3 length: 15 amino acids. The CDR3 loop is CASSQTGTGDSPLHF. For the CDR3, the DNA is TGTGCCAGCAGCCAAACCGGGACAGGGGACTCACCCCTCCACTTT.

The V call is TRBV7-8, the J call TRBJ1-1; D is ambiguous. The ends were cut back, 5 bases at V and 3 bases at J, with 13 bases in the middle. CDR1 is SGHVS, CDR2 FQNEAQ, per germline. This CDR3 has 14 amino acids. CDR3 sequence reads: CASSHTDRDTEAFF. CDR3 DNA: TGTGCCAGCAGCCACACGGACCGGGACACTGAAGCTTTCTTT.

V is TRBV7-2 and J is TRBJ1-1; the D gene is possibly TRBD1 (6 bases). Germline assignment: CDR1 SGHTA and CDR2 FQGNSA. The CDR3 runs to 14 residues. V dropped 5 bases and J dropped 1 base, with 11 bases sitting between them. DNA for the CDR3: TGTGCCAGCAGCGGAGGACAGCAGAACACTGAAGCTTTCTTT. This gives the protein CASSGGQQNTEAFF.

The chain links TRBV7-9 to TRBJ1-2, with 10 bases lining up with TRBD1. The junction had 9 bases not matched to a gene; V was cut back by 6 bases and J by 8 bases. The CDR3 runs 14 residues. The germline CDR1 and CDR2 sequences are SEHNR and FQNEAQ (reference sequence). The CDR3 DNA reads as TGTGCCAGCAGTCGACAGGGGGCGCAGGACGGCTACACCTTC. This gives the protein CASSRQGAQDGYTF.

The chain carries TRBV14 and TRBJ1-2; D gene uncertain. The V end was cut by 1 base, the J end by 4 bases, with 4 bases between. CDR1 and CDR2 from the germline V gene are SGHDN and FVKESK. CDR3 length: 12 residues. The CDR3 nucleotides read TGTGCCAGCAGCCAAGTTAGCTATGGCTACACCTTC. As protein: CASSQVSYGYTF.

CDR3 region: CASRRLAGGFNEQFF. CDR3 bases: TGTGCCAGCAGGAGACTAGCGGGGGGGTTCAATGAGCAGTTCTTC. The chain uses TRBV2 and TRBJ2-1, with 14 positions matching TRBD2. The J segment lost 6 bases and the V segment lost 6 bases, leaving 4 bases of the junction unmatched. The CDR3 totals 15 residues. Germline V gives CDR1 SNHLY, CDR2 FYNNEI.

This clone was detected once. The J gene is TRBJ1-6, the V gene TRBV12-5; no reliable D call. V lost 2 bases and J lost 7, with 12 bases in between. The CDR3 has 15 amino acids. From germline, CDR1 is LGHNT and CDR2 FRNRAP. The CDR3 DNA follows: TGTGCTAGTGGTTTGAGTGTCCAGGTGAATTCACCCCTCCACTTT. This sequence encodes CASGLSVQVNSPLHF.

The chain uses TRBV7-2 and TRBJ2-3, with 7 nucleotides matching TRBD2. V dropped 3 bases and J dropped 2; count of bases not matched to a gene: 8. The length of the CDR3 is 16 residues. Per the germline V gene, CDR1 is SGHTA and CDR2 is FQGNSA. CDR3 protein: CASSFTSGGPTDTQYF. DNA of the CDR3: TGTGCCAGCAGCTTCACCTCGGGGGGTCCCACAGATACGCAGTATTTT.

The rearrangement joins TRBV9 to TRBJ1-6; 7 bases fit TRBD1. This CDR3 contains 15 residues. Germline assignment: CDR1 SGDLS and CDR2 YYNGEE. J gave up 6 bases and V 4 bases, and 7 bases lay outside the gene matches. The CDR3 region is CASSPTGEFNSPLHF. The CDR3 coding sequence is TGTGCCAGCAGCCCTACAGGGGAATTTAATTCACCCCTCCACTTT. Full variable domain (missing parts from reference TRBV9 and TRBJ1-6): DSGVTQTPKHLITATGQRVTLRCSPRSGDLSVYWYQQSLDQGLQFLIQYYNGEERAKGNILERFSAQQFPDLHSELNLSSLELGDSALYFCASSPTGEFNSPLHFGNGTRLTVT.

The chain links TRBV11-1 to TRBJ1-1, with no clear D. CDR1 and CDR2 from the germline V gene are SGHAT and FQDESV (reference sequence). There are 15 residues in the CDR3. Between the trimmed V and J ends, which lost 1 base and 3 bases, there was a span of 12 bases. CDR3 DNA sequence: TGTGCCAGCAGCTTAGGTACGCTCCGGGACACTGAAGCTTTCTTT. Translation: CASSLGTLRDTEAFF.

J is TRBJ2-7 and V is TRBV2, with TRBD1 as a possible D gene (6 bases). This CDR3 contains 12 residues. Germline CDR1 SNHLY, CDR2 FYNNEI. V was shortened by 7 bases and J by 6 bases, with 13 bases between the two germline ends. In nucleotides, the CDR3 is TGTGCCAGCACAGGCAGGGGACGCGAGCAGTACTTC. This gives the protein CASTGRGREQYF.

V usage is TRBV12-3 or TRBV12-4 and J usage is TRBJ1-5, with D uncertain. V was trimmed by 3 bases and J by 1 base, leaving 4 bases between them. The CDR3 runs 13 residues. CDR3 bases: TGTGCCAGCAGTTTGTCCAGCAATCAGCCCCAGCATTTT. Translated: CASSLSSNQPQHF.